This is a list of T cell receptor beta chains from one sample in a study of blood T cell repertoires in COVID-19. Some clones are missing from TCRdb's copy, which holds only in-frame ones; the method was immunoSEQ multiplex PCR. The sample shows some 260,000 clones, roughly 87% of them seen only once. What was sequenced was peripheral blood. These receptors were taken from a man between 18 and 29 years old with active or convalescent COVID-19. CDR3s include the opening cysteine and the closing phenylalanine or tryptophan.

>TRBV30
CAWSQTGISNQPQHF
>TRBV5-6
CASSLELTQQETQYF
>TRBV3-1/TRBV3-2
CASSSAGATGELFF
>TRBV7-9
CASSFGQGPDEQYF
>TRBV7-2
CASSLGPGNDEQYF
>TRBV11-2
CASSLPSGDRSLYYEQYF
>TRBV5-8
CASSLDSNTEAFF
>TRBV5-6
CASSIGFASSSLHF
>TRBV5-1
CASSWGLAGAKETQYF
>TRBV6-1
CASRKRDAGREKLFF
>TRBV19
CASRWTWEGNQPQHF
>TRBV5-1
CASSLGGGGEQYF
>TRBV4-1
CASSPPGQFFYGYTF
>TRBV9
CASSTTGVGAEAFF
>TRBV11-2
CASSLIPSAGRQETQYF
>TRBV12-5
CASGWVIRGRSYGYTF
>TRBV19
CAIGGGGADTQYF
>TRBV30
CAWSRQGGTEAFF
>TRBV27
CASSLTSSYNEQFF
>TRBV3-1/TRBV3-2
CASSQGSNQPQHF
>TRBV5-5
CASSLAGSRREQYF
>TRBV12-3/TRBV12-4
CASSLIQFNEQFF
>TRBV20-1
CSASPTAVFTEAFF
>TRBV5-1
CASRTGTGNTEAFF
>TRBV27
CASSLVKRGFHYEQYF
>TRBV29-1
CATGGRGDTQYF
>TRBV2
CASSRDRGGTGELFF
>TRBV6-5
CASSYSLAGVGELFF
>TRBV6-2/TRBV6-3
CASSPQGAGNNEQFF
>TRBV2
CASGGQSPRDTQYF
>TRBV12-3/TRBV12-4
CASSFGPEQYF
>TRBV15
CATSRDFLRTQGARGYTF
>TRBV7-2
CASSFGTGASYEQYF
>TRBV7-2
CASSGGQNLYGYTF
>TRBV12-3/TRBV12-4
CASSRSNQPQHF
>TRBV19
CASSIASLKLYGYTF
>TRBV19
CASSIGQGSGELFF
>TRBV19
CASSTPGGASGYTF
>TRBV2
CASSPYTGELFF
>TRBV7-2
CASSLEGLAIYEQYF
>TRBV6-6
CASSVSGTDYEEQYF
>TRBV29-1
CSVDSPNTEAFF
>TRBV9
CASSGPLAGGLHF
>TRBV18
CATQGLAGGPTDTQYF
>TRBV28
CASSSAGQGPYGYTF
>TRBV25-1
CASSEPGDLGYGYTF
>TRBV18
CASSPSAAGDYNEQFF